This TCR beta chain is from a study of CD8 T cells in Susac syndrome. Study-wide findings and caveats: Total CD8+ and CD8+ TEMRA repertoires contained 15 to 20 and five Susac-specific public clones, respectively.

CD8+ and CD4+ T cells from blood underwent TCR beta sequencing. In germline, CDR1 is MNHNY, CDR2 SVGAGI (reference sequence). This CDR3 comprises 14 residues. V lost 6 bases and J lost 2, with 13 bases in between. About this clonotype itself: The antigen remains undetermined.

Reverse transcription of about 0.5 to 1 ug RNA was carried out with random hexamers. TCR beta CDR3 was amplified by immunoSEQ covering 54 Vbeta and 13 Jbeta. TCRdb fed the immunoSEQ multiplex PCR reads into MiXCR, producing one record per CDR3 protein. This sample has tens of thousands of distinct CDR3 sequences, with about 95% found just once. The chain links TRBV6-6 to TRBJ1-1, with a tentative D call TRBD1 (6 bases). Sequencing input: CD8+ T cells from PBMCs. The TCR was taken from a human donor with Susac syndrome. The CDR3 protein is CASRWGGINTEAFF. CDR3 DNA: TGTGCCAGCAGGTGGGGGGGCATAAACACTGAAGCTTTCTTT.